Given below is one T cell receptor (beta chain) in context. As yet, its antigen is unknown. CDR1 SGHRS and CDR2 YFSETQ come from the germline V gene. The CDR3 spans 14 residues. V trimming: 7 bases; J trimming: 8 bases; junction bases outside the gene matches: 12. The data were taken from a study of metastatic and nonmetastatic thyroid tumors. Study background: Thyroid patients, malignant and benign, had repertoires compared across blood and tumor or nodule tissue.

Study-level findings and limits: Malignant tumors reportedly showed significantly higher TCR beta diversity than benign nodules in both blood and tumor.

TCRdb re-clonotyped the PCR reads through MiXCR. The sample lists 30,000 to 40,000 clones; about a third were seen once. Nobody among the patients had been given any treatment before thyroid surgery. The genes are TRBV5-1 and TRBJ2-1; 7 nucleotides match TRBD2. The sequencing input was tumor tissue. The TCR comes from a female donor with papillary thyroid cancer or a benign thyroid nodule (not recorded which). Some clones in this sample may be carry-over from other donors' samples. In DNA form, the CDR3 reads TGCGCCAGCGGGCTACGACTTGGGGGGGATGAGCAGTTCTTC. Translated: CASGLRLGGDEQFF.